These 17 T cell receptor beta chains were all obtained from the same sample, sequenced in a study of beta chain features in type 1 diabetes. Isolated RNA was reverse transcribed in full, so expressed TCRB transcripts were sequenced. Repertoires were generated with immunoSEQ multiplex PCR, while TCRdb's copy carries only in-frame clones and drops some. The data contain nearly 250,000 clones, approximately 14% of them seen just once; the ten biggest clones take up about 0.03%. The sample consisted of naive CD4+ T cells from blood. The source is a woman between 35 and 50 years old in good health.

This sequence joins TRBV9 and TRBJ2-5, with 13 bases identical to TRBD2. The V segment lost 2 bases and the J segment 1 base; nucleotides outside the gene matches: 8. In germline, CDR1 is SGDLS, CDR2 YYNGEE. The CDR3 spans 18 residues. CDR3: CASSVNLLAGGIQETQYF. CDR3 nucleotide sequence: TGTGCCAGCAGCGTTAACCTACTAGCGGGGGGGATCCAAGAGACCCAGTACTTC.

The chain couples TRBV4-3 to TRBJ2-7; D is perhaps TRBD2 (6 bases). V shed 4 bases and J shed 0 bases, with 16 bases lying between them. CDR1 is LGHNA and CDR2 is YSLEER in the germline V gene. This CDR3 has 16 amino acids. The CDR3 loop is CASSRTSGGISYEQYF. CDR3 in DNA: TGCGCCAGCAGCCGAACCAGCGGCGGGATCTCCTACGAGCAGTACTTC.

The sample holds a few counts of this clone. The chain uses TRBV10-2 and TRBJ1-2; maybe TRBD1 (5 bases). This CDR3 has 13 residues. Looked up from germline, CDR1 is WSHSY and CDR2 is SAAADI. The V end was cut by 1 base, the J end by 5 bases, with 8 bases between. The CDR3 DNA reads as TGCGCCAGCAGTGAGTTAGCAGGGTATGGCTACACCTTC. It specifies CASSELAGYGYTF.

Remarks on this clone: This same CDR3 is encoded by further DNA sequences in the sample. The chain couples TRBV14 to TRBJ1-4; 7 bases are a match to TRBD1. The CDR3 spans 15 residues. CDR1 is SGHDN, CDR2 FVKESK, per germline. J lost 4 bases, V lost 3 bases, and 5 bases had no gene match. DNA of the CDR3: TGTGCCAGCAGCCAGTCAGGGGGGAGTAATGAAAAACTGTTTTTT. This gives the protein CASSQSGGSNEKLFF.

There are a few counts of this clone. The chain carries TRBV6-5 and TRBJ2-7; 8 bases map to TRBD1. The length of the CDR3 is 15 residues. CDR1 is MNHEY and CDR2 is SVGAGI in the germline V gene. V lost 7 bases, J lost 8 bases, and 16 bases stayed unmatched. CDR3 DNA sequence: TGTGCCAGCACCTCCCCTGGGGCAGGGGGCATTAAGCAGTACTTC. Its protein is CASTSPGAGGIKQYF.

The chain uses TRBV18 and TRBJ1-1, with a weak D call TRBD1 (5 bases). Between the trimmed V and J ends, which lost 2 bases and 0 bases, there was a span of 13 bases. The CDR3 length is 16 residues. Germline loops: CDR1 KGHSH, CDR2 LQKENI. The CDR3 protein is CASSPNAGIMNTEAFF. The CDR3 DNA is TGTGCCAGCTCACCAAATGCAGGGATCATGAACACTGAAGCTTTCTTT.

This clone was picked up a small number of times. V and J are TRBV11-3 and TRBJ1-1; 10 bases match TRBD1. Germline V gene data show CDR1 as SGHNT and CDR2 as YENEEA. The V segment lost 4 bases and the J segment 6 bases; nucleotides outside the gene matches: 8. The CDR3 is 15 amino acids. The CDR3 coding sequence is TGTGCCAGCAGCTCGGGACAGGGGATGGGAGCTGAAGCTTTCTTT. It is translated as CASSSGQGMGAEAFF.

This clone turned up a few times. CDR3 DNA: TGTGCCAGCAGTTCTCCGGCGGGGGGGGCCGGGGAGCTGTTTTTT. Translation gives CASSSPAGGAGELFF. The chain combines TRBV27 with TRBJ2-2; 9 bases match TRBD2. From germline, CDR1 is MNHEY and CDR2 SMNVEV (reference sequence). The CDR3 has 15 amino acids. Trimming cost V 4 bases and J 6 bases; bases outside gene matches: 6.

This clone came up a few times. The chain joins TRBV6-6 to TRBJ1-2; D is perhaps TRBD1 (5 bases). Germline V gene lookup returns CDR1 MNHNY and CDR2 SVGAGI (reference sequence). Trimming took off 8 bases at V and 9 bases at J, with 19 bases between the two ends. The CDR3 length is 13 residues. The chain's CDR3 is CASSPRGVGRYTF. In DNA, the CDR3 is TGTGCCAGCTCCCCCCGGGGGGTAGGTCGCTACACCTTC.

This clone was seen more than once but under ten times. J is TRBJ2-5 and V is TRBV5-1; D perhaps matches TRBD1 (6 bases). The CDR3 consists of 14 residues. Germline V gene sequence: CDR1 SGHRS, CDR2 YFSETQ. The V gene lost 0 bases and the J gene lost 4 bases, with 10 bases spanning the gap. The CDR3: CASSLVPGVETQYF. Written as DNA, the CDR3 is TGCGCCAGCAGCTTGGTTCCAGGGGTAGAGACCCAGTACTTC.

This sequence joins TRBV9 and TRBJ2-1; 9 positions match TRBD2. CDR1 is SGDLS, CDR2 YYNGEE, per germline. The trim removed 3 bases at V and 6 bases at J, leaving 10 bases unmatched. The CDR3 has 16 amino acids. CDR3 sequence: CASSAALGGGANEQFF. CDR3 nucleotide sequence: TGTGCCAGCAGCGCCGCCTTGGGCGGGGGGGCCAATGAGCAGTTCTTC.

Only a few counts were recorded for this clone. The V gene is TRBV25-1, the J gene TRBJ2-2, with 8 bases that match TRBD1. The ends lost 8 bases at V and 1 base at J; junction bases unmatched: 3. The CDR3 extends over 14 amino acids. The germline gives CDR1 MGHDK, CDR2 SYGVNS. CDR3 nucleotide sequence: TGTGCCAGCGGCGGGACAGGGAACACCGGGGAGCTGTTTTTT. Translated: CASGGTGNTGELFF.

This clone was seen repeatedly, ten times or more. The V and J genes are TRBV19 and TRBJ2-3; D is ambiguous. The CDR3 is made up of 13 amino acids. V dropped 3 bases and J dropped 5 bases, with 9 bases sitting between them. The germline V gene has CDR1 LNHDA and CDR2 SQIVND (reference sequence). The CDR3, as DNA: TGTGCCAGTAGTATCGGCGGCCGAGATACGCAGTATTTT. Protein product: CASSIGGRDTQYF.

In this sample, this clone turned up a few times. The V gene is TRBV9, the J gene TRBJ1-1, with D unclear. CDR1 SGDLS and CDR2 YYNGEE come from the germline V gene. V dropped 0 bases and J dropped 3 bases, with 12 bases sitting between them. The CDR3 spans 15 residues. CDR3: CASSVVSGAHTEAFF. In DNA form, the CDR3 reads TGTGCCAGCAGCGTAGTGTCCGGAGCTCACACTGAAGCTTTCTTT.

This clone has only a few counts. V and J are TRBV29-1 and TRBJ2-5, with 10 bases aligning to TRBD2. The CDR3 spans 15 residues. V shed 5 bases, J shed 6 bases, and the junction held 12 bases outside the gene matches. The germline gives CDR1 SQVTM, CDR2 ANQGSEA. The DNA for the CDR3 is TGCAGCGTTCTCCCGGGACTAGCGATCGAAAAGACCCAGTACTTC. Amino acids: CSVLPGLAIEKTQYF.

This clone was picked up a small number of times. V is TRBV19 and J is TRBJ2-7, with TRBD1 matching 11 bases. The CDR3 consists of 14 residues. Trimming removed 10 bases from V and 2 bases from J; junction bases left unmatched: 7. CDR1 and CDR2 from the germline V gene are LNHDA and SQIVND (reference sequence). CDR3 protein: CATGDRGNTYEQYF. CDR3 coding DNA: TGTGCCACCGGGGACAGGGGGAATACCTACGAGCAGTACTTC.

In the case of this clone: Within the sample, other DNA sequences also encode this same CDR3. The chain carries TRBV5-1 and TRBJ2-7, with 7 bases fitting TRBD1. The V segment lost 0 bases and the J segment 2 bases; nucleotides outside the gene matches: 2. This CDR3 contains 14 residues. Per the germline V gene, CDR1 is SGHRS and CDR2 is YFSETQ. CDR3: CASSLAGGTYEQYF. In DNA form, the CDR3 reads TGCGCCAGCAGCTTGGCAGGGGGAACCTACGAGCAGTACTTC.